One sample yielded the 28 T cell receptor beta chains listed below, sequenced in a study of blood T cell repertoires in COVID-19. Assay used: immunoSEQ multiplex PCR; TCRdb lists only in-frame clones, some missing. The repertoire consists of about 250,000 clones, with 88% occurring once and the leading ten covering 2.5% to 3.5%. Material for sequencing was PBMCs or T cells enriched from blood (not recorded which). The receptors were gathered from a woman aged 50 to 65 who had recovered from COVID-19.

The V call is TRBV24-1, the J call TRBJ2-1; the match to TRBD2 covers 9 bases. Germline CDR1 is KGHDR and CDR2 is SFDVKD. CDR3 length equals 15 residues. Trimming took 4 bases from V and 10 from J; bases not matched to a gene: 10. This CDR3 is CATSDGRSSGKEQFF. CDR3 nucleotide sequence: TGTGCCACCAGTGACGGTCGGTCTAGCGGGAAGGAGCAGTTCTTC.

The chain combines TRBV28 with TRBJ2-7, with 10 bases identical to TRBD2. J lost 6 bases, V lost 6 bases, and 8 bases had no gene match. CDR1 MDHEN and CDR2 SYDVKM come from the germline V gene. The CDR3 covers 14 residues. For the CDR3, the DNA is TGTGCCAGCAGACCCCCCCGGACTAGCGGCGAGCAGTACTTC. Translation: CASRPPRTSGEQYF.

CDR3 sequence: CATSDQTGGPYGYTF. As DNA, the CDR3 is TGTGCCACCAGTGATCAGACAGGGGGACCCTATGGCTACACCTTC. The chain uses TRBV24-1 and TRBJ1-2; 9 bases align to TRBD1. The V gene end was trimmed by 3 bases and the J gene end by 4 bases; junction bases not matched to a gene: 5. This CDR3 region has 15 residues. Germline V gene data show CDR1 as KGHDR and CDR2 as SFDVKD.

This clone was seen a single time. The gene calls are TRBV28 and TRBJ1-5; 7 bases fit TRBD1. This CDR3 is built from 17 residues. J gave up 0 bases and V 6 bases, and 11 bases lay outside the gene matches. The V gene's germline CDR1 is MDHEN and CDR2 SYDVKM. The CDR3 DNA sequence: TGTGCCAGCAGGGTCGCAGGGGGAGGCTATAGCAATCAGCCCCAGCATTTT. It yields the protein CASRVAGGGYSNQPQHF.

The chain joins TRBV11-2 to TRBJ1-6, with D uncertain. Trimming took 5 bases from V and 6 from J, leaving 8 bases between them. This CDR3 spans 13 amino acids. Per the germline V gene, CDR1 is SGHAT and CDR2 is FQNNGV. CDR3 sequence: CASSNTVNSPLHF. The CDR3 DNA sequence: TGTGCCAGCAGCAACACAGTTAATTCACCCCTCCACTTT.

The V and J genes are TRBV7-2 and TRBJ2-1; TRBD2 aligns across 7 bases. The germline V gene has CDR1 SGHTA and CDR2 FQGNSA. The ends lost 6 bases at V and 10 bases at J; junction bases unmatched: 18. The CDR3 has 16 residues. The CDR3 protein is CASSIGAGGRPTEQFF. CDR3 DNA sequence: TGTGCCAGCAGTATCGGGGCCGGGGGGAGACCAACGGAGCAGTTCTTC.

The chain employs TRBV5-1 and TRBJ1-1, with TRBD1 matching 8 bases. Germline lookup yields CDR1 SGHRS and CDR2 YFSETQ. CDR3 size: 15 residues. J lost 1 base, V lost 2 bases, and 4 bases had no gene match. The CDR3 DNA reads TGCGCCAGCAGCTTACAGGGGGGCCAGAACACTGAAGCTTTCTTT. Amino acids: CASSLQGGQNTEAFF.

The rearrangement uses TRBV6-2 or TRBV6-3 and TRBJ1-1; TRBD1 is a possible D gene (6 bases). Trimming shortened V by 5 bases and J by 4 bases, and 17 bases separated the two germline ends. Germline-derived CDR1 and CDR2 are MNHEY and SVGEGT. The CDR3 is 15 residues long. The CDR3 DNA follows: TGTGCCAGCAGTAGGGACATCCCTGTAGGCACTGAAGCTTTCTTT. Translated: CASSRDIPVGTEAFF.

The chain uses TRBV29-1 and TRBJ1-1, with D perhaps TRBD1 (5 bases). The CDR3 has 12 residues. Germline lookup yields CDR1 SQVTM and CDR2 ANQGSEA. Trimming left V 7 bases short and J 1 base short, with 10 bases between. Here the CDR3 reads CSAVQENTEAFF. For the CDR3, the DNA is TGCAGCGCTGTACAGGAGAACACTGAAGCTTTCTTT.

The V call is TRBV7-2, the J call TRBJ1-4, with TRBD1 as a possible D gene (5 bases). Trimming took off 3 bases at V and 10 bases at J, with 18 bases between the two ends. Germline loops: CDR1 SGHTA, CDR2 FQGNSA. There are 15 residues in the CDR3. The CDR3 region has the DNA TGTGCCAGCAGCTTGACAGTCTCTCGGTTCGGAAAACTGTTTTTT. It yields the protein CASSLTVSRFGKLFF.

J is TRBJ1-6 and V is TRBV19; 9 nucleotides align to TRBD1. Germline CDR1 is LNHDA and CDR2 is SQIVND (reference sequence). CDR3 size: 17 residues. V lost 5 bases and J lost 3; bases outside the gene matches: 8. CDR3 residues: CASSVDRGLFYNSPLHF. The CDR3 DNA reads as TGTGCCAGTAGTGTGGACAGGGGACTATTCTATAATTCACCCCTCCACTTT.

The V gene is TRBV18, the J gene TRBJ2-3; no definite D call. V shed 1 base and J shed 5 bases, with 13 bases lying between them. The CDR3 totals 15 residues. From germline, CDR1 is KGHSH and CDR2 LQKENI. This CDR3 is CASSPLQNLKDTQYF. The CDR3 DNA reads TGTGCCAGCTCACCACTACAGAACCTGAAAGATACGCAGTATTTT.

CDR3 DNA sequence: TGTGCCAGCAGCCCTGCGCGGGCCGGGGAGCTGTTTTTT. Residues: CASSPARAGELFF. The rearrangement joins TRBV14 to TRBJ2-2, with D maybe TRBD2 (5 bases). Germline V gene lookup returns CDR1 SGHDN and CDR2 FVKESK. V lost 4 bases to trimming and J lost 6 bases, with 9 bases between them. The CDR3 consists of 13 residues.

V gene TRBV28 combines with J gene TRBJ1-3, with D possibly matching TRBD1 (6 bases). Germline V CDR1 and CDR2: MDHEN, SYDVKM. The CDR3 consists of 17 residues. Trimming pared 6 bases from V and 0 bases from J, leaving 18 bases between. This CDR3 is CASRLKSLGASGNTIYF. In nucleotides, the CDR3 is TGTGCCAGCAGGCTAAAATCCCTGGGGGCCTCTGGAAACACCATATATTTT.

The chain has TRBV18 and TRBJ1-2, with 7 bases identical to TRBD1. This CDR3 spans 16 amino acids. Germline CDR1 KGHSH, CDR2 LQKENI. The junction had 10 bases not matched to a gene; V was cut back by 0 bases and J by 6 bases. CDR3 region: CASSPPQTGPRNGYTF. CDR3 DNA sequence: TGTGCCAGCTCACCACCCCAGACAGGGCCGCGTAATGGCTACACCTTC.

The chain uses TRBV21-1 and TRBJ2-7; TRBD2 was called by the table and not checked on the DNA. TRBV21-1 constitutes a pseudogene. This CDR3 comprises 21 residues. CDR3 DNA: TGTGCCAGCAGCAAAGACACAGGGGCCCGGGGACTAGCGGAGGACCCCTACGAGCAGTACTTC. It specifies CASSKDTGARGLAEDPYEQYF.

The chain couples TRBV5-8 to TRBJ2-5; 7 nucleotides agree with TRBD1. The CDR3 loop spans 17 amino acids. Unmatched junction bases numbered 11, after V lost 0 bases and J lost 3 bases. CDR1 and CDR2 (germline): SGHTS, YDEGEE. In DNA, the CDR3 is TGTGCCAGCAGCTTGGCGGGGAAGACAGGGTCAAAAGAGACCCAGTACTTC. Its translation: CASSLAGKTGSKETQYF.

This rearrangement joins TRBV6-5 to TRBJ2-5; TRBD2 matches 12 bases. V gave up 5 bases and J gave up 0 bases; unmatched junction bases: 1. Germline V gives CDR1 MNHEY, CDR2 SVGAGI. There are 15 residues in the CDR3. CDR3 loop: CASSLAGGNQETQYF. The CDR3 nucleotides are TGTGCCAGCAGTCTAGCGGGAGGGAACCAAGAGACCCAGTACTTC.

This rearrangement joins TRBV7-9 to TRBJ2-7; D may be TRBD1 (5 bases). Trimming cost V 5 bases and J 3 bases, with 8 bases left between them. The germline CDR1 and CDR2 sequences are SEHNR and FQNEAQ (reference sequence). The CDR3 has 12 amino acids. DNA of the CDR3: TGTGCCAGCAGCGTACAGGTCTACGAGCAGTACTTC. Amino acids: CASSVQVYEQYF.

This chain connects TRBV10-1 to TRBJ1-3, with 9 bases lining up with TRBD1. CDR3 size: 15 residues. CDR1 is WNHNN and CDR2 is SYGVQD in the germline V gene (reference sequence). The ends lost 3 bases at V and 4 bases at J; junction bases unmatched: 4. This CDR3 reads CASSDRTGVGNTIYF. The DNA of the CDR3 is TGCGCCAGCAGTGATCGGACAGGGGTCGGAAACACCATATATTTT.

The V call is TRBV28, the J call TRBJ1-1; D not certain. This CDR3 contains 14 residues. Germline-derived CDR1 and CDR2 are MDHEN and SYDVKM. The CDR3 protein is CVTLRPGVRTEAFF. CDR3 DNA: TGTGTCACCCTGAGGCCCGGGGTGCGAACTGAAGCTTTCTTT. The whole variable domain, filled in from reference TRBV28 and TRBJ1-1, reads DVKVTQSSRYLVKRTGEKVFLECVQDMDHENMFWYRQDPGLGLRLIYFSYDVKMKEKGDIPEGYSVSREKKERFSLILESASTNQTSMYLCVTLRPGVRTEAFFGQGTRLTVV.

The CDR3 spells CASSLTARSYNEQFF. The CDR3 coding sequence is TGTGCCAGCTCACTCACAGCTCGATCTTACAATGAGCAGTTCTTC. The chain links TRBV18 to TRBJ2-1, with no clear D. There are 15 residues in the CDR3. Germline assignment: CDR1 KGHSH and CDR2 LQKENI. Between the trimmed V and J ends, which lost 4 bases and 4 bases, there was a span of 14 bases. The whole variable domain, remainder taken from reference TRBV18 and TRBJ2-1, is NAGVMQNPRHLVRRRGQEARLRCSPMKGHSHVYWYRQLPEEGLKFMVYLQKENIIDESGMPKERFSAEFPKEGPSILRIQQVVRGDSAAYFCASSLTARSYNEQFFGPGTRLTVL.

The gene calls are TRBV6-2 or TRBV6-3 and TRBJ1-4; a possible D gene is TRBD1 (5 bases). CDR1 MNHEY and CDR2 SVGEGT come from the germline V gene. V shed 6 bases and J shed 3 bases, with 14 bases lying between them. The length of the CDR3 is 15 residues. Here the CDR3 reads CASSPGDLSNEKLFF. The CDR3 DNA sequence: TGTGCCAGCAGCCCCGGGGACTTGTCTAATGAAAAACTGTTTTTT.

In nucleotides, the CDR3 is TGTGCCAGCATAAAAAACACTGAAGCTTTCTTT. Its protein product is CASIKNTEAFF. V is TRBV25-1 and J is TRBJ1-1; D is ambiguous. The CDR3 runs 11 residues. Germline CDR1 and CDR2: MGHDK and SYGVNS. Trimming pared 7 bases from V and 2 bases from J, leaving 5 bases between. Full variable domain (remainder filled in from reference TRBV25-1 and TRBJ1-1): EADIYQTPRYLVIGTGKKITLECSQTMGHDKMYWYQQDPGMELHLIHYSYGVNSTEKGDLSSESTVSRIRTEHFPLTLESARPSHTSQYLCASIKNTEAFFGQGTRLTVV.

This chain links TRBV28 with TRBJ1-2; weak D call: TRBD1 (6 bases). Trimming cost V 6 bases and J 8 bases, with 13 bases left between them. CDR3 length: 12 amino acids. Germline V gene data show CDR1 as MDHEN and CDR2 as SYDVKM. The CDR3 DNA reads TGTGCCAGCAGGATGACAGGTCGAGGCTACACCTTC. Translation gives CASRMTGRGYTF.

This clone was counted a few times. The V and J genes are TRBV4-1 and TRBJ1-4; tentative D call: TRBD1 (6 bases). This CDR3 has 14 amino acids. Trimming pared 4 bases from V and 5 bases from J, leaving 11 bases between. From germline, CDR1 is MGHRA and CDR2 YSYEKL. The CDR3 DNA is TGCGCCAGCAGCCCCGGGGGGCTGAATGAAAAACTGTTTTTT. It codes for CASSPGGLNEKLFF.

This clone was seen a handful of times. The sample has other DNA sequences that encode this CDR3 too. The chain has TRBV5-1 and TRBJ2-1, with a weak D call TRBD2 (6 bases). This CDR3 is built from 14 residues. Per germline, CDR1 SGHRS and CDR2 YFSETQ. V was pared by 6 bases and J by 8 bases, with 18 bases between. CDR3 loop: CASMAGRDVHEQFF. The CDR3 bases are TGCGCCAGCATGGCGGGACGAGATGTTCATGAGCAGTTCTTC. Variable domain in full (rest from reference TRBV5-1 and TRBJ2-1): KAGVTQTPRYLIKTRGQQVTLSCSPISGHRSVSWYQQTPGQGLQFLFEYFSETQRNKGNFPGRFSGRQFSNSRSEMNVSTLELGDSALYLCASMAGRDVHEQFFGPGTRLTVL.

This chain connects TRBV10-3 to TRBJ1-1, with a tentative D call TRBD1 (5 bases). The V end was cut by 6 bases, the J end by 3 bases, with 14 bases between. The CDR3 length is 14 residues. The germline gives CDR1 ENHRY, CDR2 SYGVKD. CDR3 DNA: TGTGCCATCAGCGGAGGGCAGGGCGACACTGAAGCTTTCTTT. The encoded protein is CAISGGQGDTEAFF.